This TCR beta chain is drawn from a study of blood T cell repertoires in COVID-19. Study-wide background: The cDNA or gDNA used as material had been derived from T cells, B-cell-depleted T cells, or PBMCs.

CDR3 length: 13 amino acids. CDR1 is LNHDA, CDR2 SQIVND, per germline (reference sequence). After removal of 7 bases from V and 3 bases from J, the junction contained 4 bases not matched to a gene. Generated by immunoSEQ multiplex PCR, the TCRdb table keeps only in-frame clones and is missing some. The data hold approximately 170,000 clones, with under 85% observed a single time. Sequencing input: peripheral blood. The TCR comes from a man between 65 and 85 years old who had recovered from COVID-19. The chain carries TRBV19 and TRBJ2-3, with 7 bases aligning to TRBD1. CDR3 in DNA: TGTGCCAGTAACTACAGGGGAACAGATACGCAGTATTTT. It specifies CASNYRGTDTQYF. Based on the CDR3 plus reference TRBV19 and TRBJ2-3, the full variable domain is DGGITQSPKYLFRKEGQNVTLSCEQNLNHDAMYWYRQDPGQGLRLIYYSQIVNDFQKGDIAEGYSVSREKKESFPLTVTSAQKNPTAFYLCASNYRGTDTQYFGPGTRLTVL.